This passage covers 21 T cell receptor beta chains from one sample sequenced in a study of shared clonotypes between healthy human individuals. Only CD45RO-negative cells positively selected for CCR7 counted as naive CD8 cells, so terminally differentiated effector memory CD45RA+ cells were excluded. Repertoires were generated with immunoSEQ multiplex PCR, while TCRdb's copy carries only in-frame clones and drops some. Of 800,000 to 950,000 clones detected, around 96% appear once; the ten largest clones hold under 0.25%. What was sequenced was naive CD8+ T cells sorted from blood. These receptors originate from a man under 40 in good health.

This clone was recorded once. The chain uses TRBV14 and TRBJ2-7, with D possibly TRBD2 on 6 matching bases. Looked up from germline, CDR1 is SGHDN and CDR2 is FVKESK. V dropped 1 base and J dropped 3 bases, with 7 bases sitting between them. The length of the CDR3 is 13 residues. The CDR3 DNA is TGTGCCAGCAGCCAAGTGCGGGACTACGAGCAGTACTTC. Encoded protein: CASSQVRDYEQYF.

CDR3 amino acids: CASVPGVEETQYF. In DNA form, the CDR3 reads TGTGCCAGCGTTCCGGGGGTGGAAGAGACCCAGTACTTC. This rearrangement joins TRBV7-6 to TRBJ2-5; D is possibly TRBD2 (6 bases). Germline V lookup: CDR1 SGHVS, CDR2 FNYEAQ. The CDR3 has 13 residues. V dropped 8 bases and J dropped 3 bases, with 13 bases sitting between them. The full variable domain, completed using reference TRBV7-6 and TRBJ2-5, is GAGVSQSPRYKVTKRGQDVALRCDPISGHVSLYWYRQALGQGPEFLTYFNYEAQQDKSGLPNDRFSAERPEGSISTLTIQRTEQRDSAMYRCASVPGVEETQYFGPGTRLLVL.

V gene TRBV27 combines with J gene TRBJ1-5; no clear D. The CDR3 contains 11 residues. V lost 8 bases to trimming and J lost 4 bases, with 6 bases between them. Germline V gene sequence: CDR1 MNHEY, CDR2 SMNVEV (reference sequence). CDR3 sequence: CASGDNQPQHF. CDR3 nucleotides: TGTGCCAGCGGGGATAATCAGCCCCAGCATTTT.

This clone has a single count. V and J are TRBV2 and TRBJ2-1, with no clear D. V was shortened by 4 bases and J by 8 bases, with 12 bases between the two germline ends. The CDR3 has 13 residues. Germline loops: CDR1 SNHLY, CDR2 FYNNEI. CDR3 loop: CASSVAGGDEQFF. In nucleotides, the CDR3 is TGTGCCAGCAGTGTCGCAGGTGGTGATGAGCAGTTCTTC.

CDR3 in amino acids: CASSLGGGDEQFF. CDR3 coding DNA: TGTGCCAGCAGCTTAGGGGGAGGGGATGAGCAGTTCTTC. This chain joins TRBV7-9 and TRBJ2-1, with 7 bases fitting TRBD2. V lost 1 base to trimming and J lost 8 bases; unmatched junction nucleotides: 2. This CDR3 spans 13 amino acids. Germline lookup yields CDR1 SEHNR and CDR2 FQNEAQ (reference sequence).

The V gene is TRBV4-2, the J gene TRBJ2-1; TRBD2 agrees at 9 bases. CDR3 size: 15 residues. CDR1 is LGHNA and CDR2 is YNFKEQ in the germline V gene. Losses at the gene ends were 1 base for V and 10 bases for J; bases not matched to a gene: 8. In DNA form, the CDR3 reads TGTGCCAGCAGCCAAGTTGGGCTAGCGGGATCCGAGCAGTTCTTC. It yields the protein CASSQVGLAGSEQFF.

The gene calls are TRBV7-6 and TRBJ2-7; 11 bases are a match to TRBD1. V lost 5 bases and J lost 0; bases outside the gene matches: 9. Per the germline V gene, CDR1 is SGHVS and CDR2 is FNYEAQ. This CDR3 comprises 17 residues. Here the CDR3 reads CASSQKPGQGVSYEQYF. CDR3 sequence (DNA): TGTGCCAGCAGCCAAAAACCGGGACAGGGGGTCTCCTACGAGCAGTACTTC.

The rearrangement joins TRBV28 to TRBJ2-1; 8 positions match TRBD2. V was clipped by 7 bases and J by 4 bases; unmatched bases: 9. The CDR3 has 15 residues. Germline lookup yields CDR1 MDHEN and CDR2 SYDVKM. In nucleotides, the CDR3 is TGTGCCAGCACCCAGCGGGAGCCTTTTTACAATGAGCAGTTCTTC. Amino acid sequence: CASTQREPFYNEQFF.

The CDR3: CASSYDRGAYEQYF. The CDR3 DNA is TGTGCCAGCAGCTACGACAGGGGAGCCTACGAGCAGTACTTC. The chain carries TRBV11-2 and TRBJ2-7; 8 nucleotides match TRBD1. The V gene end was trimmed by 4 bases and the J gene end by 2 bases; junction bases not matched to a gene: 4. The CDR3 loop spans 14 amino acids. In germline, CDR1 is SGHAT, CDR2 FQNNGV.

The chain has TRBV5-4 and TRBJ2-1, with 12 bases fitting TRBD2. This CDR3 spans 15 amino acids. Germline trimming cut 6 bases from V and 8 bases from J; bases unmatched to any gene: 9. Germline values: CDR1 SGHNT, CDR2 YYREEE (reference sequence). In nucleotides, the CDR3 is TGTGCCAGCACCTCAACTAGCGGGAGGTTCTATGAGCAGTTCTTC. Amino acids: CASTSTSGRFYEQFF.

This clone was seen only once. The V call is TRBV11-1, the J call TRBJ2-1; D possibly uses TRBD1 or TRBD2 (5 bases each). The germline V gene encodes CDR1 SGHAT and CDR2 FQDESV (reference sequence). V lost 5 bases and J 4 bases, leaving 18 bases between the germline ends. The CDR3 totals 16 residues. The CDR3 spells CASSPLGAGSYNEQFF. DNA for the CDR3: TGTGCCAGCAGCCCCCTAGGGGCAGGGAGTTACAATGAGCAGTTCTTC.

The chain links TRBV27 to TRBJ2-7, with TRBD2 as a possible D gene (5 bases). V was trimmed by 3 bases and J by 0 bases, leaving 12 bases between them. The CDR3 length is 15 residues. CDR1 is MNHEY, CDR2 SMNVEV, per germline (reference sequence). The CDR3 nucleotides are TGTGCCAGCAGTTTTGGACTTTCAAGCTCCTACGAGCAGTACTTC. This sequence encodes CASSFGLSSSYEQYF.

For this clone: This specimen includes other DNA sequences encoding the same CDR3. The V gene is TRBV28, the J gene TRBJ1-2; unclear D gene. The CDR3 runs to 11 residues. The V end lost 4 bases, the J end lost 4 bases, and 4 bases lay between the germline ends. Germline V gene data show CDR1 as MDHEN and CDR2 as SYDVKM. CDR3 sequence reads: CASSSSYGYTF. CDR3 DNA: TGTGCCAGCAGTTCAAGCTATGGCTACACCTTC.

This clone has just a few counts. This chain joins TRBV29-1 and TRBJ1-1; TRBD1 matches 7 bases. This CDR3 has 14 residues. With V trimmed by 2 bases and J by 4 bases, 7 bases remained unmatched. CDR1 and CDR2 (germline): SQVTM, ANQGSEA. The CDR3 DNA reads TGCAGCGTTGAATGGACAGGACGGGCCACTGAAGCTTTCTTT. Translated: CSVEWTGRATEAFF.

J is TRBJ2-7 and V is TRBV6-5; D is perhaps TRBD2 (7 bases). V was cut by 2 bases and J by 2 bases, with 13 bases left in between. This CDR3 has 15 residues. Germline V gives CDR1 MNHEY, CDR2 SVGAGI. As DNA, the CDR3 is TGTGCCAGCAGTTACGGGGGGGCTTCTCCCTACGAGCAGTACTTC. This codes for CASSYGGASPYEQYF.

In its sample, this clone was seen once. This sequence joins TRBV6-1 and TRBJ2-1, with TRBD2 as a possible D gene (6 bases). Germline CDR1 reads MNHNS; CDR2 reads SASEGT. This CDR3 is 13 amino acids long. Trimming removed 0 bases from V and 8 bases from J, with 8 bases in between. CDR3 bases: TGTGCCAGCAGTGAAGCGCGGGGACATGAGCAGTTCTTC. The encoded protein is CASSEARGHEQFF.

The chain has TRBV7-9 and TRBJ2-7, with unresolved D. Germline lookup yields CDR1 SEHNR and CDR2 FQNEAQ (reference sequence). Trimming cost V 5 bases and J 2 bases, with 7 bases left between them. The CDR3 loop spans 12 amino acids. CDR3 nucleotide sequence: TGTGCCAGCAGCGGGCAGCCCTACGAGCAGTACTTC. Translated: CASSGQPYEQYF.

The chain uses TRBV5-6 and TRBJ2-5; D might be TRBD2 (6 bases). V lost 4 bases and J lost 1, with 14 bases in between. The germline V gene has CDR1 SGHDT and CDR2 YYEEEE. The CDR3 length is 15 residues. CDR3 sequence: CASSVLRGGQETQYF. In DNA, the CDR3 is TGTGCCAGCAGCGTACTAAGGGGAGGCCAAGAGACCCAGTACTTC.

V gene TRBV29-1 combines with J gene TRBJ1-1; 8 bases agree with TRBD1. The V and J ends lost 4 bases and 0 bases, in that order; junction bases with no gene match: 10. The CDR3 covers 16 residues. From germline, CDR1 is SQVTM and CDR2 ANQGSEA. CDR3 coding DNA: TGCAGCGTTGGCGGGGGACAGGTTCAAATGAACACTGAAGCTTTCTTT. This translates into CSVGGGQVQMNTEAFF.

The chain has TRBV6-4 and TRBJ1-5; 8 bases line up with TRBD1. The V gene end was trimmed by 0 bases and the J gene end by 7 bases; junction bases not matched to a gene: 17. From germline, CDR1 is MRHNA and CDR2 SNTAGT. The CDR3 is made up of 19 amino acids. The CDR3 DNA reads TGTGCCAGCAGTGACTCGAGTCCAGGACAGGGCCCCCGGTGGCAGCCCCAGCATTTT. It translates to CASSDSSPGQGPRWQPQHF.

Here the CDR3 reads CSVYWTGAYEQYF. CDR3 sequence (DNA): TGCAGCGTGTATTGGACAGGAGCCTACGAGCAGTACTTC. The gene calls are TRBV29-1 and TRBJ2-7; 7 bases align to TRBD1. Germline CDR1 reads SQVTM; CDR2 reads ANQGSEA. The CDR3 is 13 amino acids. Trimming took 6 bases from V and 2 from J; bases not matched to a gene: 7.